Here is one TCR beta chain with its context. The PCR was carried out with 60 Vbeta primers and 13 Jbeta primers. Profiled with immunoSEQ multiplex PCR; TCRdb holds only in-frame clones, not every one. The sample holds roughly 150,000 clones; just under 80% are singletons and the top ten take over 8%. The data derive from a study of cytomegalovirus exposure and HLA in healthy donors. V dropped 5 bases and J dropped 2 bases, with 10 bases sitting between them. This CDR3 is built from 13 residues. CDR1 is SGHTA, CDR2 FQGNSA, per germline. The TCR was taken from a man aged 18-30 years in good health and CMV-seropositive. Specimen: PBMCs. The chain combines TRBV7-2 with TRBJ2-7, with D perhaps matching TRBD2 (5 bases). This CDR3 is CASSAGVTYEQYF. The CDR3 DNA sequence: TGTGCCAGCAGCGCCGGGGTGACCTACGAGCAGTACTTC.